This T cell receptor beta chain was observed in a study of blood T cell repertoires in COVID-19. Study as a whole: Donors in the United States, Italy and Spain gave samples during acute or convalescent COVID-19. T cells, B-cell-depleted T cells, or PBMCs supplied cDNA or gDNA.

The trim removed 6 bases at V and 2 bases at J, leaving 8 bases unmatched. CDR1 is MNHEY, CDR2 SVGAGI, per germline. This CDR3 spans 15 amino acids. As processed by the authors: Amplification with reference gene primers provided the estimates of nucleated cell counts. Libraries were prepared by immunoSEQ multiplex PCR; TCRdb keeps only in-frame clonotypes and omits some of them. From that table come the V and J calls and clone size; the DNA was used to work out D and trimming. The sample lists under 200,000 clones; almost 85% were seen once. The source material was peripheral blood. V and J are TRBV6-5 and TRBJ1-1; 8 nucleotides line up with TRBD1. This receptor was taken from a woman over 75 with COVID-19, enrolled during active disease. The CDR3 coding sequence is TGTGCCAGCAGAGCACGGACAGGGAGCAACACTGAAGCTTTCTTT. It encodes CASRARTGSNTEAFF.